This T cell receptor (beta chain) stems from a study of human versus mouse CDR3 diversity and MHC coevolution. Study-level findings and limits: On average, humans showed more CDR3 deletions and insertions than mice.

Libraries were prepared by immunoSEQ multiplex PCR; TCRdb keeps only in-frame clonotypes and omits some of them. The data hold approximately 81,000 clones, with approximately 92% observed a single time. The length of the CDR3 is 15 residues. The germline V gene has CDR1 SEHNR and CDR2 FQNEAQ (reference sequence). Trimming removed 5 bases from V and 2 bases from J; junction bases left unmatched: 5. Concerning this clone: Its matching antigen is unknown.

This sequence joins TRBV7-9 and TRBJ2-7; 11 nucleotides match TRBD1. The sample comprised naive CD4+ T cells from blood. The sample's subset: CD45RO-negative CD62L-positive naive CD4 T cells. The sequence was collected from a person between 25 and 75 years old in good health. This CDR3 is CASSTPGQGAYEQYF. DNA of the CDR3: TGTGCCAGCAGCACGCCGGGACAGGGGGCCTACGAGCAGTACTTC.